This entry lists 3 T cell receptor beta chains sequenced from one sample in a study of CXCR3-negative and CXCR3-positive naive CD8 T cells. The TRB libraries of cDNA were built by UMI-labeled 5' RACE. TCRdb re-called the 5' RACE reads, yielding one record per CDR3 amino acid sequence without DNA. The table lists some 50,000 distinct CDR3 sequences. Sequencing input: naive CXCR3- CD8+ T cells from blood. Subset here: CD45RO-CCR7+CD27+CD95- naive CD8+ T cells lacking CXCR3 (TNR3-). These receptors were taken from a human donor in good health. Some clones in this sample may be carry-over from other donors' samples.

The CDR3 region is CSATGQDSYEQYF. The chain recombines TRBV20-1 with TRBJ2-7; TCRdb returns TRBD1, unconfirmable since there is no DNA. Germline CDR1 and CDR2: DFQATT and SNEGSKA (reference sequence). There are 13 residues in the CDR3.

Here the CDR3 reads CASTSTVDTEAFF. The chain joins TRBV12-3 or TRBV12-4 to TRBJ1-1. This CDR3 region has 13 residues.

V is TRBV7-3 and J is TRBJ2-1; with no DNA, the TCRdb D assignment of TRBD2 cannot be verified. CDR1 is SGHTA and CDR2 is FQGTGA in the germline V gene. This CDR3 spans 18 amino acids. The CDR3 here is CASSSMSFSGTLYNEQFF.